These 22 T cell receptor beta chains were sequenced from one sample in a study of shared clonotypes between healthy human individuals. Assay: immunoSEQ multiplex PCR; the TCRdb copy retains only in-frame clones and omits some. The table includes around 2.5 million clones, approximately 93% detected once. What was sequenced was naive CD4+ T cells from PBMCs. The subset is: CD45RA+ positively selected. The receptors derive from a man between 18 and 29 years old in good health. Some clones in this sample may be carry-over from other donors' samples.

V usage is TRBV27 and J usage is TRBJ1-4; the D is unclear. Germline-derived CDR1 and CDR2 are MNHEY and SMNVEV (reference sequence). Trimming stripped 6 bases from V and 8 bases from J, with 13 bases between. This CDR3 has 13 residues. CDR3 coding DNA: TGTGCCAGCAGAAGGACCAGCAAGGAAAAACTGTTTTTT. It specifies CASRRTSKEKLFF.

The CDR3 here is CASSSGLAKNIQYF. The CDR3 DNA reads TGTGCCAGCTCTAGCGGGCTAGCCAAAAACATTCAGTACTTC. The rearrangement links TRBV6-1 to TRBJ2-4; 8 bases line up with TRBD2. V was pared by 8 bases and J by 0 bases, with 3 bases of the junction left unmatched. CDR3 length: 14 amino acids. Germline values: CDR1 MNHNS, CDR2 SASEGT.

This sequence joins TRBV6-5 and TRBJ2-1, with 11 bases lining up with TRBD2. Per germline, CDR1 MNHEY and CDR2 SVGAGI. V shed 5 bases, J shed 8 bases, and the junction held 8 bases outside the gene matches. CDR3 length: 15 residues. The CDR3 spells CASSRFSGRAYEQFF. CDR3 nucleotide sequence: TGTGCCAGCAGTCGATTTAGCGGGAGGGCCTATGAGCAGTTCTTC.

V gene TRBV7-8 combines with J gene TRBJ2-7; possibly TRBD1 or TRBD2 for D (6 bases each). V was cut by 1 base and J by 5 bases, with 15 bases left in between. The CDR3 totals 15 residues. Germline assignment: CDR1 SGHVS and CDR2 FQNEAQ. CDR3 coding DNA: TGTGCCAGCAGCTTAGGGGGGGCAGGGGACAACGAGCAGTACTTC. It encodes CASSLGGAGDNEQYF.

V gene TRBV27 combines with J gene TRBJ2-5; 12 positions agree with TRBD2. Germline V gene data show CDR1 as MNHEY and CDR2 as SMNVEV (reference sequence). This CDR3 is built from 19 residues. With 5 bases clipped from V and 4 bases from J, the junction kept 17 bases outside the gene matches. The CDR3 is CASSPIPPRLAGERETQYF. As DNA, the CDR3 is TGTGCCAGCAGTCCAATCCCTCCTAGACTAGCGGGAGAGCGAGAGACCCAGTACTTC.

The rearrangement uses TRBV7-2 and TRBJ2-3; 7 positions match TRBD2. From germline, CDR1 is SGHTA and CDR2 FQGNSA. With V trimmed by 5 bases and J by 0 bases, 8 bases remained unmatched. The CDR3 spans 16 residues. The CDR3 reads CASSPRLAASTDTQYF. The DNA of the CDR3 is TGTGCCAGCAGCCCCCGACTAGCTGCTAGCACAGATACGCAGTATTTT. Variable domain in full (rest from reference TRBV7-2 and TRBJ2-3): GAGVSQSPSNKVTEKGKDVELRCDPISGHTALYWYRQSLGQGLEFLIYFQGNSAPDKSGLPSDRFSAERTGGSVSTLTIQRTQQEDSAVYLCASSPRLAASTDTQYFGPGTRLTVL.

Comment on this clone: The same CDR3 is also encoded by other DNA sequences in this sample. This chain links TRBV19 with TRBJ1-5; D not resolved. The V end lost 3 bases, the J end lost 0 bases, and 6 bases lay between the germline ends. Germline values: CDR1 LNHDA, CDR2 SQIVND (reference sequence). CDR3 length equals 14 residues. CDR3 loop: CASSISGSNQPQHF. The CDR3 DNA follows: TGTGCCAGTAGTATTAGTGGTAGCAATCAGCCCCAGCATTTT.

The J gene is TRBJ2-6, the V gene TRBV10-3, with 10 bases fitting TRBD1. Looked up from germline, CDR1 is ENHRY and CDR2 is SYGVKD. V lost 2 bases and J lost 4; bases outside the gene matches: 5. The length of the CDR3 is 17 residues. In DNA, the CDR3 is TGTGCCATCAGTGAGAAGGGACAGGGGATCGGGGCCAACGTCCTGACTTTC. This codes for CAISEKGQGIGANVLTF.

The J gene is TRBJ2-7, the V gene TRBV15; D call uncertain. This CDR3 has 13 residues. Trimming stripped 0 bases from V and 6 bases from J, with 9 bases between. Germline-derived CDR1 and CDR2 are LNHNV and YYDKDF (reference sequence). DNA for the CDR3: TGTGCCACCAGCAGAGATCAAGGCGGCGAGCAGTACTTC. This codes for CATSRDQGGEQYF.

The J gene is TRBJ2-7, the V gene TRBV7-9, with 8 bases that match TRBD2. Germline values: CDR1 SEHNR, CDR2 FQNEAQ (reference sequence). After removal of 1 base from V and 5 bases from J, the junction contained 13 bases not matched to a gene. This CDR3 is built from 17 residues. The CDR3 here is CASSLGMAGGAIHEQYF. The CDR3 nucleotides are TGTGCCAGCAGCTTAGGGATGGCGGGAGGCGCTATACACGAGCAGTACTTC.

V and J are TRBV25-1 and TRBJ1-5; no clear D. Trimming left V 2 bases short and J 7 bases short, with 9 bases between. This CDR3 contains 13 residues. Germline loops: CDR1 MGHDK, CDR2 SYGVNS. The CDR3 nucleotides are TGTGCCAGCAGTGAAGCGCCCGGACAGCCCCAGCATTTT. Protein product: CASSEAPGQPQHF.

J is TRBJ2-3 and V is TRBV28; 12 bases are shared with TRBD2. This CDR3 spans 15 amino acids. Germline CDR1 and CDR2: MDHEN and SYDVKM. The J segment lost 5 bases and the V segment lost 5 bases, leaving 5 bases of the junction unmatched. In nucleotides, the CDR3 is TGTGCCAGCAGTCCGACTAGCGGGAGAAGAGATACGCAGTATTTT. This gives the protein CASSPTSGRRDTQYF.

This clone was recorded once. The rearrangement joins TRBV7-3 to TRBJ2-3, with a tentative D call TRBD1 (5 bases). V was shortened by 4 bases and J by 4 bases, with 9 bases between the two germline ends. Germline V gene data show CDR1 as SGHTA and CDR2 as FQGTGA. There are 13 residues in the CDR3. The CDR3 region is CASSYQGADTQYF. The CDR3 region has the DNA TGTGCCAGCAGCTATCAAGGGGCAGATACGCAGTATTTT.

The genes are TRBV19 and TRBJ1-5; a weak D match, TRBD1 (5 bases). The CDR3 spans 14 residues. The ends were cut back, 0 bases at V and 7 bases at J, with 10 bases in the middle. Looked up from germline, CDR1 is LNHDA and CDR2 is SQIVND (reference sequence). Here the CDR3 DNA reads TGTGCCAGTAGTATAGAGATTGGGGCCCAGCCCCAGCATTTT. Translating it yields CASSIEIGAQPQHF.

This chain connects TRBV5-4 to TRBJ2-5; 12 bases are shared with TRBD1. After removal of 6 bases from V and 5 bases from J, the junction contained 14 bases not matched to a gene. The germline V gene encodes CDR1 SGHNT and CDR2 YYREEE (reference sequence). This CDR3 has 17 amino acids. The CDR3 spells CASTGGAGTGGRETQYF. The CDR3 nucleotides read TGTGCCAGCACCGGGGGGGCAGGGACAGGGGGCCGCGAGACCCAGTACTTC.

The chain has TRBV5-1 and TRBJ2-7, with D perhaps TRBD1 or TRBD2 (5 bases each). V was trimmed by 2 bases and J by 6 bases, leaving 18 bases between them. Germline assignment: CDR1 SGHRS and CDR2 YFSETQ. The CDR3 contains 15 residues. The CDR3 sequence: CASSLYPGPNSEQYF. The CDR3 DNA follows: TGCGCCAGCAGCTTATATCCGGGACCCAATTCCGAGCAGTACTTC.

The rearrangement links TRBV9 to TRBJ1-5; maybe TRBD1 (5 bases). Trimming pared 2 bases from V and 3 bases from J, leaving 12 bases between. Germline V gene data show CDR1 as SGDLS and CDR2 as YYNGEE. The CDR3 consists of 15 residues. This chain's CDR3 is CASSVGGMDNQPQHF. The CDR3 DNA reads TGTGCCAGCAGCGTTGGGGGGATGGACAATCAGCCCCAGCATTTT.

The chain couples TRBV29-1 to TRBJ2-3; a weak D match, TRBD2 (5 bases). CDR1 is SQVTM and CDR2 is ANQGSEA in the germline V gene. Trimming removed 8 bases at V and 4 bases at J, with 10 bases between. The CDR3 loop spans 11 amino acids. CDR3: CSYTEADTQYF. CDR3 coding DNA: TGCAGCTATACGGAGGCAGATACGCAGTATTTT.

The count of this clone is one. The chain is built from TRBV2 and TRBJ2-7, with TRBD2 matching over 10 bases. V lost 3 bases to trimming and J lost 5 bases; unmatched junction nucleotides: 7. This CDR3 has 15 amino acids. From germline, CDR1 is SNHLY and CDR2 FYNNEI. Here the CDR3 DNA reads TGTGCCAGCAGTGAGGGGAGGACTAGCGGCCACGAGCAGTACTTC. It specifies CASSEGRTSGHEQYF.

The chain combines TRBV5-1 with TRBJ2-3, with 7 bases matching TRBD1. After removal of 3 bases from V and 1 base from J, the junction contained 5 bases not matched to a gene. This CDR3 has 15 amino acids. Germline CDR1 is SGHRS and CDR2 is YFSETQ. CDR3 sequence reads: CASSSQGFGTDTQYF. CDR3 bases: TGCGCCAGCAGCTCACAGGGGTTCGGCACAGATACGCAGTATTTT.

On this clone itself: Other DNA sequences in the same sample also yield this CDR3. The chain recombines TRBV9 with TRBJ2-7, with 7 bases matching TRBD2. This CDR3 contains 16 residues. Germline assignment: CDR1 SGDLS and CDR2 YYNGEE. After removal of 0 bases from V and 2 bases from J, the junction contained 8 bases not matched to a gene. This CDR3 is CASSVASGSGTYEQYF. The CDR3 DNA sequence: TGTGCCAGCAGCGTAGCGTCCGGCAGCGGGACCTACGAGCAGTACTTC.

This chain joins TRBV18 and TRBJ2-7; D possibly matches TRBD1 or TRBD2 (5 bases each). The CDR3 is 14 amino acids. Trimming shortened V by 3 bases and J by 7 bases, and 16 bases separated the two germline ends. Germline CDR1 KGHSH, CDR2 LQKENI. The CDR3 here is CASSPIGREGEQYF. CDR3 bases: TGTGCCAGCTCACCGATAGGGAGAGAGGGGGAGCAGTACTTC.